Below, 31 T cell receptor beta chains from the same sample are listed, as sequenced in a study of CD8 T cells in ankylosing spondylitis. The antigens of these receptors remain unknown. Study-wide results and limits: Ankylosing spondylitis blood appeared to carry a characteristic TCR beta motif of several highly homologous variants.

One entry per CDR3 protein, called by TCRdb with MiXCR from the 5' RACE reads. The sample records about 800,000 distinct CDR3 sequences, approximately 10% being singletons. The sequencing sample was made of blood, either unsorted or a sorted T cell fraction (not recorded which). These receptors came from a male donor with ankylosing spondylitis.

This clonotype was observed a handful of times. The V call is TRBV27, the J call TRBJ1-2, with 8 bases fitting TRBD1. Germline V gene sequence: CDR1 MNHEY, CDR2 SMNVEV (reference sequence). The CDR3 runs to 14 residues. With 5 bases clipped from V and 4 bases from J, the junction kept 6 bases outside the gene matches. The CDR3 coding sequence is TGTGCCAGCAGTACTGTACAGGGGGTCTATGGCTACACCTTC. This gives the protein CASSTVQGVYGYTF.

In nucleotides, the CDR3 is TGTGCCAGCAGTCCCCGGACCCGGAGCGATGAGCAGTTCTTC. This sequence encodes CASSPRTRSDEQFF. The chain employs TRBV25-1 and TRBJ2-1; D is unresolved. Trimming stripped 5 bases from V and 8 bases from J, with 16 bases between. The CDR3 covers 14 residues. Germline CDR1 reads MGHDK; CDR2 reads SYGVNS.

The chain joins TRBV5-1 to TRBJ2-7, with TRBD2 matching 13 bases. The germline CDR1 and CDR2 sequences are SGHRS and YFSETQ. The trim removed 4 bases at V and 2 bases at J, leaving 6 bases unmatched. The CDR3 has 16 amino acids. CDR3: CASSPGLAGAAYEQYF. CDR3 DNA sequence: TGCGCCAGCAGCCCCGGACTAGCGGGAGCTGCCTACGAGCAGTACTTC.

This clonotype has at least ten counts. J is TRBJ1-5 and V is TRBV12-3 or TRBV12-4, with D uncertain. Trimming cost V 5 bases and J 7 bases, with 9 bases left between them. This CDR3 spans 12 amino acids. CDR3 in DNA: TGTGCCAGCAGTCCCCTCCGACAGCCCCAGCATTTT. This translates into CASSPLRQPQHF.

This clonotype has a count of ten or more. This chain connects TRBV20-1 to TRBJ2-3; possible D gene TRBD2, 5 bases. Germline lookup yields CDR1 DFQATT and CDR2 SNEGSKA (reference sequence). CDR3 length: 13 residues. CDR3: CSIRSGRTDTQYF. DNA for the CDR3: TGCAGCATACGCAGCGGTCGCACAGATACGCAGTATTTT.

This clonotype was seen a few times. The chain combines TRBV6-2 or TRBV6-3 with TRBJ2-7; 9 positions agree with TRBD2. CDR1 and CDR2 (germline): MNHEY, SVGEGT. Trimming cost V 6 bases and J 3 bases; bases outside gene matches: 6. The CDR3 length is 14 residues. In DNA, the CDR3 is TGTGCCAGCAGCCTAGCGGGAAGATTCTACGAGCAGTACTTC. It codes for CASSLAGRFYEQYF.

This clonotype was detected ten times or more. The chain links TRBV7-9 to TRBJ2-2; a possible D gene is TRBD1 (5 bases). Germline CDR1 SEHNR, CDR2 FQNEAQ (reference sequence). The CDR3 loop spans 15 amino acids. V dropped 3 bases and J dropped 3 bases, with 11 bases sitting between them. CDR3 in DNA: TGTGCCAGCAGCTTTCTCCAGGGTCACACCGGGGAGCTGTTTTTT. It encodes CASSFLQGHTGELFF.

This clonotype was seen a few times. The chain links TRBV20-1 to TRBJ1-2, with D possibly matching TRBD1 (5 bases). Looked up from germline, CDR1 is DFQATT and CDR2 is SNEGSKA (reference sequence). Trimming removed 5 bases at V and 4 bases at J, with 14 bases between. There are 13 residues in the CDR3. The CDR3 DNA is TGCAGTGCTTCCATCGGGGCCCTCTATGGCTACACCTTC. Translation: CSASIGALYGYTF.

This clonotype occurred many times. This sequence joins TRBV12-5 and TRBJ2-2, with D unclear. The CDR3 is 14 amino acids. The V end was cut by 1 base, the J end by 2 bases, with 5 bases between. CDR1 and CDR2 (germline): LGHNT, FRNRAP. This CDR3 is CASGLAPNTGELFF. The CDR3 bases are TGTGCTAGTGGTTTGGCGCCTAACACCGGGGAGCTGTTTTTT.

V is TRBV4-3 and J is TRBJ2-1; D unresolved. CDR3 length equals 14 residues. Trimming removed 4 bases at V and 3 bases at J, with 10 bases between. CDR1 and CDR2 (germline): LGHNA, YSLEER. In nucleotides, the CDR3 is TGCGCCAGCAGCCCCCTTGGCATCTACAATGAGCAGTTCTTC. It specifies CASSPLGIYNEQFF.

This clonotype was detected ten times or more. The CDR3 is CSAYSGTLAKNIQYF. The CDR3 nucleotides read TGCAGTGCTTACTCCGGGACACTAGCCAAAAACATTCAGTACTTC. V is TRBV20-1 and J is TRBJ2-4, with D possibly being TRBD1 (6 bases). Per the germline V gene, CDR1 is DFQATT and CDR2 is SNEGSKA (reference sequence). V lost 5 bases and J lost 0, with 14 bases in between. The CDR3 runs 15 residues.

J is TRBJ1-1 and V is TRBV20-1, with a possible D match to TRBD1 (5 bases). The CDR3 is 14 residues long. V shed 3 bases and J shed 0 bases, with 11 bases lying between them. Germline V CDR1 and CDR2: DFQATT, SNEGSKA (reference sequence). DNA of the CDR3: TGCAGTGCTAGGGGACGGTTGATGAACACTGAAGCTTTCTTT. Translated, it gives CSARGRLMNTEAFF.

The rearrangement links TRBV10-3 to TRBJ1-2, with 9 bases matching TRBD1. The CDR3 has 17 residues. Germline V CDR1 and CDR2: ENHRY, SYGVKD. With V trimmed by 3 bases and J by 4 bases, 12 bases remained unmatched. For the CDR3, the DNA is TGTGCCATCAGTGACCCCGGGACAGGGAAGATCGGCTATGGCTACACCTTC. Residues: CAISDPGTGKIGYGYTF.

The genes are TRBV6-5 and TRBJ2-7, with 7 bases fitting TRBD1. The V gene end was trimmed by 4 bases and the J gene end by 4 bases; junction bases not matched to a gene: 7. The CDR3 length is 14 residues. CDR1 is MNHEY and CDR2 is SVGAGI in the germline V gene. The CDR3 spells CASSSAQGVYEQYF. DNA for the CDR3: TGTGCCAGCAGTTCAGCCCAGGGGGTTTACGAGCAGTACTTC.

The chain couples TRBV5-1 to TRBJ2-5; the match to TRBD2 covers 10 bases. V dropped 0 bases and J dropped 2; count of bases not matched to a gene: 4. The CDR3 contains 16 residues. The V gene's germline CDR1 is SGHRS and CDR2 YFSETQ. CDR3 residues: CASSLVGLAIQETQYF. The CDR3, as DNA: TGCGCCAGCAGCTTGGTGGGACTAGCGATTCAAGAGACCCAGTACTTC.

The rearrangement joins TRBV11-1 to TRBJ2-3; D is perhaps TRBD1 (6 bases). Per the germline V gene, CDR1 is SGHAT and CDR2 is FQDESV (reference sequence). Trimming took 5 bases from V and 2 from J, leaving 29 bases between them. The CDR3 has 20 amino acids. The CDR3 DNA follows: TGTGCCAGCAGCCCCCGTGGCGGGCAGGGGAGAGAAGCATCCACAGATACGCAGTATTTT. Its translation: CASSPRGGQGREASTDTQYF.

This clonotype has at least ten counts. This chain uses TRBV5-1 with TRBJ2-1; possibly TRBD1 for D (7 bases). The CDR3 is 15 amino acids. Trimming cost V 1 base and J 4 bases, with 12 bases left between them. Germline-derived CDR1 and CDR2 are SGHRS and YFSETQ. The CDR3: CASSLMTGTYNEQFF. CDR3 bases: TGCGCCAGCAGCTTGATGACAGGGACTTACAATGAGCAGTTCTTC.

In this sample, this clonotype turned up a few times. This chain connects TRBV2 to TRBJ2-3; possible D gene TRBD2, 6 bases. V gave up 3 bases and J gave up 0 bases, with 10 bases separating them. Per the germline V gene, CDR1 is SNHLY and CDR2 is FYNNEI. The CDR3 consists of 15 residues. The CDR3 sequence: CASSDWGDSTDTQYF. The DNA for the CDR3 is TGTGCCAGCAGTGATTGGGGGGATAGCACAGATACGCAGTATTTT.

The chain carries TRBV5-1 and TRBJ2-7; weak D call: TRBD2 (6 bases). Germline-derived CDR1 and CDR2 are SGHRS and YFSETQ. The V end lost 4 bases, the J end lost 6 bases, and 20 bases lay between the germline ends. The CDR3 contains 15 residues. The CDR3 coding sequence is TGCGCCAGCAGCGTAATGCCGGGGCGGAGGGCCGAGCAGTACTTC. Its translation: CASSVMPGRRAEQYF.

The chain recombines TRBV7-2 with TRBJ1-5; D is undetermined. This CDR3 has 14 residues. Trimming shortened V by 5 bases and J by 4 bases, and 12 bases separated the two germline ends. The germline V gene has CDR1 SGHTA and CDR2 FQGNSA. For the CDR3, the DNA is TGTGCCAGCAGCCAGGTCGGAGGTAATCAGCCCCAGCATTTT. Encoded protein: CASSQVGGNQPQHF. Full variable domain (remainder filled in from reference TRBV7-2 and TRBJ1-5): GAGVSQSPSNKVTEKGKDVELRCDPISGHTALYWYRQSLGQGLEFLIYFQGNSAPDKSGLPSDRFSAERTGGSVSTLTIQRTQQEDSAVYLCASSQVGGNQPQHFGDGTRLSIL.

This clonotype was counted a few times. In DNA, the CDR3 is TGCGCCAGCAGCGGTACAGGTTGGGAGACCCAGTACTTC. Translated, it gives CASSGTGWETQYF. This chain connects TRBV5-1 to TRBJ2-5; D may be TRBD1 (5 bases). The CDR3 extends over 13 amino acids. Germline CDR1 SGHRS, CDR2 YFSETQ. V was shortened by 4 bases and J by 5 bases, with 12 bases between the two germline ends.

This clonotype was found many times. V and J are TRBV5-1 and TRBJ2-7, with D tentatively TRBD1 (6 bases). This CDR3 spans 13 amino acids. Looked up from germline, CDR1 is SGHRS and CDR2 is YFSETQ. Deletions cut 4 bases from V and 3 bases from J, with 11 bases between. The CDR3 reads CASSPTGSYEQYF. CDR3 in DNA: TGCGCCAGCAGCCCCACAGGGAGCTACGAGCAGTACTTC.

This clonotype was detected many times. The chain recombines TRBV29-1 with TRBJ2-3, with 8 bases fitting TRBD2. Germline V gene sequence: CDR1 SQVTM, CDR2 ANQGSEA. J gave up 4 bases and V 4 bases, and 7 bases lay outside the gene matches. The CDR3 covers 14 residues. CDR3 residues: CSVGERGLADTQYF. CDR3 in DNA: TGCAGCGTTGGTGAGCGGGGGTTGGCAGATACGCAGTATTTT.

The rearrangement links TRBV20-1 to TRBJ1-5, with 7 bases fitting TRBD1. Germline lookup yields CDR1 DFQATT and CDR2 SNEGSKA (reference sequence). After removal of 7 bases from V and 0 bases from J, the junction contained 3 bases not matched to a gene. The CDR3 loop spans 13 amino acids. The CDR3 region has the DNA TGCAGTGGGGACAGTGATAGCAATCAGCCCCAGCATTTT. This sequence encodes CSGDSDSNQPQHF.

The V and J genes are TRBV20-1 and TRBJ1-1; tentative D call: TRBD1 (5 bases). V gave up 5 bases and J gave up 0 bases, with 16 bases separating them. The CDR3 is made up of 15 amino acids. In germline, CDR1 is DFQATT, CDR2 SNEGSKA (reference sequence). The DNA of the CDR3 is TGCAGTGCTGGGGTCGACAGCACACTGAACACTGAAGCTTTCTTT. This codes for CSAGVDSTLNTEAFF.

This clonotype was counted ten times or more. DNA for the CDR3: TGCGCCAGCAGCTTGACTAACCGCGGAGATACGCAGTATTTT. Translation gives CASSLTNRGDTQYF. This sequence joins TRBV5-1 and TRBJ2-3, with D uncertain. This CDR3 has 14 amino acids. V lost 1 base and J lost 5, with 11 bases in between. CDR1 is SGHRS, CDR2 YFSETQ, per germline. Complete variable domain (other parts from reference TRBV5-1 and TRBJ2-3): KAGVTQTPRYLIKTRGQQVTLSCSPISGHRSVSWYQQTPGQGLQFLFEYFSETQRNKGNFPGRFSGRQFSNSRSEMNVSTLELGDSALYLCASSLTNRGDTQYFGPGTRLTVL.

The chain joins TRBV20-1 to TRBJ1-2; D unresolved. Germline V gene sequence: CDR1 DFQATT, CDR2 SNEGSKA (reference sequence). Trimming removed 4 bases from V and 4 bases from J, with 10 bases in between. There are 12 residues in the CDR3. CDR3 sequence reads: CSATVGSYGYTF. Written as DNA, the CDR3 is TGCAGTGCTACCGTCGGTTCCTATGGCTACACCTTC.

At least ten counts were recorded for this clonotype. This rearrangement joins TRBV7-2 to TRBJ1-1; D possibly corresponds to TRBD1 (6 bases). Between the trimmed V and J ends, which lost 2 bases and 5 bases, there was a span of 9 bases. The CDR3 extends over 13 amino acids. Germline CDR1 reads SGHTA; CDR2 reads FQGNSA. The chain's CDR3 is CASSLTGMTEAFF. In DNA, the CDR3 is TGTGCCAGCAGCTTAACAGGGATGACTGAAGCTTTCTTT.

This clonotype was observed a few times. V gene TRBV6-5 combines with J gene TRBJ2-1; 12 bases line up with TRBD2. The V and J ends lost 0 bases and 6 bases, in that order; junction bases with no gene match: 6. The CDR3 totals 17 residues. Looked up from germline, CDR1 is MNHEY and CDR2 is SVGAGI. The chain's CDR3 is CASSYSETSGSGNEQFF. The CDR3 DNA follows: TGTGCCAGCAGTTACTCGGAGACTAGCGGGAGTGGCAATGAGCAGTTCTTC.

This clonotype was counted a few times. The chain couples TRBV5-1 to TRBJ1-5; D not resolved. Per germline, CDR1 SGHRS and CDR2 YFSETQ. This CDR3 has 14 amino acids. The V end lost 0 bases, the J end lost 3 bases, and 7 bases lay between the germline ends. CDR3 nucleotide sequence: TGCGCCAGCAGCTTGGAAAACCCCAATCAGCCCCAGCATTTT. It translates to CASSLENPNQPQHF.

About this clonotype: At one boundary the junction diverges from the germline segment, which might be a read error. The genes are TRBV20-1 and TRBJ2-1, with a weak D call TRBD2 (6 bases). Germline V CDR1 and CDR2: DFQATT, SNEGSKA (reference sequence). The CDR3 totals 12 residues. CDR3 in DNA: TGTGGGGGGAAAAGGCCCTACAATGAGCAGTTCTTC. It translates to CGGKRPYNEQFF.